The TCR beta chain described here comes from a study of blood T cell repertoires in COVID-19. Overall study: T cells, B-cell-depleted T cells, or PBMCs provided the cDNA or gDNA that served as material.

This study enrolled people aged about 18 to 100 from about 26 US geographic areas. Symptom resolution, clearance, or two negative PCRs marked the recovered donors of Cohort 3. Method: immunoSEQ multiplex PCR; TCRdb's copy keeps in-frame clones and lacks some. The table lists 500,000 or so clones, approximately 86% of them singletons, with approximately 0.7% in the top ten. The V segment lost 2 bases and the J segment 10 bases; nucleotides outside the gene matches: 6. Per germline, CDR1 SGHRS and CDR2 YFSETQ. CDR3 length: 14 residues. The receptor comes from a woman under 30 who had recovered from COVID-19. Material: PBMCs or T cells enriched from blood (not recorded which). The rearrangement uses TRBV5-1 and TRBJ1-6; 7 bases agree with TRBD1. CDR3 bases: TGCGCCAGCAGCTTAACAGGGGTCGACTCACCCCTCCACTTT. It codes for CASSLTGVDSPLHF. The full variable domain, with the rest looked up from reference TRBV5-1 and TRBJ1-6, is KAGVTQTPRYLIKTRGQQVTLSCSPISGHRSVSWYQQTPGQGLQFLFEYFSETQRNKGNFPGRFSGRQFSNSRSEMNVSTLELGDSALYLCASSLTGVDSPLHFGNGTRLTVT.